This T cell receptor beta chain emerged from a study of early T cells in non-severe SARS-CoV-2 infection. This clonotype has a count of ten or more. A single record per CDR3 protein comes from TCRdb applying MiXCR to the 5' RACE reads. Of about 76,000 distinct CDR3 sequences detected, around 11% appear once; the ten largest clones hold 4.7%. This CDR3 is 12 amino acids long. V lost 3 bases and J lost 5, with 8 bases in between. CDR1 and CDR2 (germline): LGHDT, YNNKEL (reference sequence). This chain links TRBV3-1 with TRBJ2-7; D gene ambiguous. The specimen sequenced was whole blood. The receptor was isolated from an adult who was a healthcare worker with PCR-confirmed SARS-CoV-2 infection or an uninfected control (not recorded which). This CDR3 is CASSHGQNEQYF. The CDR3 nucleotides read TGTGCCAGCAGCCATGGGCAGAACGAGCAGTACTTC.